A selection of T cell receptor beta chains follows, all from one sample in a study of control samples from healthy donors and cancer patients. Repertoires were generated with immunoSEQ multiplex PCR, while TCRdb's copy carries only in-frame clones and drops some. This table holds approximately 150,000 clones, 85% to 95% found once. Specimen: blood. The receptors were sampled from a woman between 18 and 30 years old in good health. The CDR3 runs from the conserved cysteine through the conserved F or W. Each record gives: D gene, V gene, clone size, J gene, CDR3 DNA, CDR3 protein. The D gene is left open where the match is weak. The size of a clone is reported for some rows only, either as once, few or many, or as a class for expanded clones.

D gene: .
V gene: TRBV6-5
clone size: .
J gene: TRBJ2-3
CDR3 DNA: TGTGCCAGCAGTTACTCGCGAGGGGCCCAGCACGATACGCAGTATTTT
CDR3 protein: CASSYSRGAQHDTQYF

D gene: .
V gene: TRBV4-3
clone size: .
J gene: TRBJ1-2
CDR3 DNA: TGCGCCAGCAGCCAAGAAAGACGTAGAGGCTACACCTTC
CDR3 protein: CASSQERRRGYTF

D gene: .
V gene: TRBV3-1/TRBV3-2
clone size: once
J gene: TRBJ1-3
CDR3 DNA: TGTGCCAGCAGCCAAGATGGCAGGTTATGGCACACCATATATTTT
CDR3 protein: CASSQDGRLWHTIYF

D gene: .
V gene: TRBV18
clone size: .
J gene: TRBJ2-3
CDR3 DNA: TGTGCCAGCTCACCGGGAGGCACAGATACGCAGTATTTT
CDR3 protein: CASSPGGTDTQYF

D gene: .
V gene: TRBV24-1
clone size: .
J gene: TRBJ2-3
CDR3 DNA: TGTGCCACCAGTGATTTCAGCAGTAGGAATACGCAGTATTTT
CDR3 protein: CATSDFSSRNTQYF

D gene: .
V gene: TRBV29-1
clone size: .
J gene: TRBJ2-2
CDR3 DNA: TGCAGCGCCGAAACCGGGGCTTCGAACACCGGGGAGCTGTTTTTT
CDR3 protein: CSAETGASNTGELFF

D gene: TRBD1
V gene: TRBV11-3
clone size: .
J gene: TRBJ2-1
CDR3 DNA: TGTGCCAGCAGCCTCTTCGGACAGGGCCCCTACAATGAGCAGTTCTTC
CDR3 protein: CASSLFGQGPYNEQFF

D gene: .
V gene: TRBV10-3
clone size: .
J gene: TRBJ1-3
CDR3 DNA: TGTGCCACCACCCGTGCAGACAGATCCTCTGGAAACACCATATATTTT
CDR3 protein: CATTRADRSSGNTIYF

D gene: .
V gene: TRBV6-6
clone size: .
J gene: TRBJ2-5
CDR3 DNA: TGTGCCAGCGGGTACAGCCACGGCAGGGGCGAGACCCAGTACTTC
CDR3 protein: CASGYSHGRGETQYF

D gene: TRBD1
V gene: TRBV11-2
clone size: .
J gene: TRBJ1-3
CDR3 DNA: TGTGCCAGCAGCTTTAAATTGACAGGGATGGGAAACACCATATATTTT
CDR3 protein: CASSFKLTGMGNTIYF

D gene: .
V gene: TRBV27
clone size: .
J gene: TRBJ2-6
CDR3 DNA: TGTGCCAGCAGTTTACAGGGGTACGGGGCCAACGTCCTGACTTTC
CDR3 protein: CASSLQGYGANVLTF

D gene: TRBD1
V gene: TRBV18
clone size: .
J gene: TRBJ2-1
CDR3 DNA: TGTGCCAGCTCACCACGGGGACAGGTTGACTACAATGAGCAGTTCTTC
CDR3 protein: CASSPRGQVDYNEQFF

D gene: .
V gene: TRBV7-2
clone size: few
J gene: TRBJ1-5
CDR3 DNA: TGTGCCAGCAGCTTAGGGCAGGGTCTGAATCAGCCCCAGCATTTT
CDR3 protein: CASSLGQGLNQPQHF

D gene: .
V gene: TRBV15
clone size: .
J gene: TRBJ2-2
CDR3 DNA: TGTGCCACCAGCAGAGAGGGGGTGGGCACCGGGGAGCTGTTTTTT
CDR3 protein: CATSREGVGTGELFF

D gene: TRBD2
V gene: TRBV5-1
clone size: .
J gene: TRBJ2-3
CDR3 DNA: TGCGCCAGCTCGGCGGAGCGGGGGCCCCCCGATACGCAGTATTTT
CDR3 protein: CASSAERGPPDTQYF

D gene: .
V gene: TRBV7-2
clone size: .
J gene: TRBJ1-5
CDR3 DNA: TGTGCCAGCAGCGTTGGGTTGGATCAGCCCCAGCATTTT
CDR3 protein: CASSVGLDQPQHF

D gene: TRBD1
V gene: TRBV2
clone size: .
J gene: TRBJ1-1
CDR3 DNA: TGTGCCAGCAGCGGACAGGGGTCTAGGACTGAAGCTTTCTTT
CDR3 protein: CASSGQGSRTEAFF

D gene: .
V gene: TRBV5-1
clone size: .
J gene: TRBJ2-7
CDR3 DNA: TGCGCCAGCAGCTTGGCCAGTGACAACGAGCAGTACTTC
CDR3 protein: CASSLASDNEQYF

D gene: .
V gene: TRBV7-2
clone size: .
J gene: TRBJ2-7
CDR3 DNA: TGTGCCAGCAGCTTAGACCGGGACAACTCCTACGAGCAGTACTTC
CDR3 protein: CASSLDRDNSYEQYF

D gene: .
V gene: TRBV11-3
clone size: .
J gene: TRBJ2-5
CDR3 DNA: TGTGCCAGCAGGACCCTGGGGGCAGGTGGGCAAGAGACCCAGTACTTC
CDR3 protein: CASRTLGAGGQETQYF

D gene: .
V gene: TRBV15
clone size: .
J gene: TRBJ2-7
CDR3 DNA: TGTGCCACCAGCGGGGGAGGGCAGGGGGCTCTAAGCGAGCAGTACTTC
CDR3 protein: CATSGGGQGALSEQYF

D gene: .
V gene: TRBV7-6
clone size: few
J gene: TRBJ1-2
CDR3 DNA: TGTGCCAGCAGCTCTCCGGATCAAGGGGATGGCTACACCTTC
CDR3 protein: CASSSPDQGDGYTF

D gene: .
V gene: TRBV27
clone size: .
J gene: TRBJ1-5
CDR3 DNA: TGTGCCAGCAGTATACACGGATACAATCAGCCCCAGCATTTT
CDR3 protein: CASSIHGYNQPQHF

D gene: .
V gene: TRBV6-1
clone size: .
J gene: TRBJ1-2
CDR3 DNA: TGTGCCAGCAGTGAATTGGGCAGCGGGTATGGCTACACCTTC
CDR3 protein: CASSELGSGYGYTF

D gene: .
V gene: TRBV6-5
clone size: .
J gene: TRBJ2-5
CDR3 DNA: TGTGCCAGCAGCCCCAGGAGAGGGGAGACCCAGTACTTC
CDR3 protein: CASSPRRGETQYF

D gene: .
V gene: TRBV6-8
clone size: .
J gene: TRBJ1-2
CDR3 DNA: TGTGCCAGCAGAGCTATCCTTTCCGGGGGCTGTGGCTACACCTTC
CDR3 protein: CASRAILSGGCGYTF

D gene: .
V gene: TRBV19
clone size: .
J gene: TRBJ1-1
CDR3 DNA: TGTGCCAGTAGTATAGGCGGAAACACTGAAGCTTTCTTT
CDR3 protein: CASSIGGNTEAFF

D gene: .
V gene: TRBV19
clone size: .
J gene: TRBJ1-1
CDR3 DNA: TGTGCCAGTAGGCAAAGGGGTACTGAAGCTTTCTTT
CDR3 protein: CASRQRGTEAFF

D gene: TRBD1
V gene: TRBV19
clone size: .
J gene: TRBJ1-1
CDR3 DNA: TGTGCCAGTATCCCAGACAGGGGAGCCACTGAAGCTTTCTTT
CDR3 protein: CASIPDRGATEAFF

D gene: TRBD1
V gene: TRBV28
clone size: .
J gene: TRBJ2-1
CDR3 DNA: TGTGCCAGCAGGGGGTTGACAGGGAGCTCCTACAATGAGCAGTTCTTC
CDR3 protein: CASRGLTGSSYNEQFF

D gene: .
V gene: TRBV11-2
clone size: .
J gene: TRBJ1-2
CDR3 DNA: TGTGCCAGCAGATCTGGAATGGGGGGGAACTATGGCTACACCTTC
CDR3 protein: CASRSGMGGNYGYTF

D gene: TRBD1
V gene: TRBV19
clone size: .
J gene: TRBJ2-1
CDR3 DNA: TGTGCCAGTGGACAGGGCCTCTTGGGTGAGCAGTTCTTC
CDR3 protein: CASGQGLLGEQFF

D gene: .
V gene: TRBV28
clone size: .
J gene: TRBJ1-2
CDR3 DNA: TGTGCCAGCAGTTTATCGGCCAGCAACTATGGCTACACCTTC
CDR3 protein: CASSLSASNYGYTF

D gene: TRBD1
V gene: TRBV27
clone size: .
J gene: TRBJ2-5
CDR3 DNA: TGTGCCAGCAGTAGAGGGACAGACCTGCGGACCCAGTACTTC
CDR3 protein: CASSRGTDLRTQYF

D gene: TRBD1
V gene: TRBV11-2
clone size: .
J gene: TRBJ2-7
CDR3 DNA: TGTGCCAGCAGCTTAGGGACAGGGTCGTACGAGCAGTACTTC
CDR3 protein: CASSLGTGSYEQYF